This T cell receptor (beta chain) was captured in a study of cytomegalovirus exposure and HLA in healthy donors. General study points: Researchers reported that a few CMV-associated chains were confirmed in vitro as CMV antigen-specific.

Concerning this clone: Its specificity is unknown.

Germline trimming cut 4 bases from V and 1 base from J; bases unmatched to any gene: 4. The CDR3 spans 14 residues. CDR1 is MNHEY and CDR2 is SVGAGI in the germline V gene. PCR primers comprised 60 Vbeta and 13 Jbeta primers. Method: immunoSEQ multiplex PCR; TCRdb's copy keeps in-frame clones and lacks some. The sample includes around 100,000 clones. The rearrangement links TRBV6-5 to TRBJ2-7, with 7 bases aligning to TRBD1. Sequenced: PBMCs. This receptor was taken from a man between 50 and 59 years old in good health and CMV-seronegative. CDR3 sequence (DNA): TGTGCCAGCAGTTCCTGGGACAGATCCTACGAGCAGTACTTC. It translates to CASSSWDRSYEQYF.